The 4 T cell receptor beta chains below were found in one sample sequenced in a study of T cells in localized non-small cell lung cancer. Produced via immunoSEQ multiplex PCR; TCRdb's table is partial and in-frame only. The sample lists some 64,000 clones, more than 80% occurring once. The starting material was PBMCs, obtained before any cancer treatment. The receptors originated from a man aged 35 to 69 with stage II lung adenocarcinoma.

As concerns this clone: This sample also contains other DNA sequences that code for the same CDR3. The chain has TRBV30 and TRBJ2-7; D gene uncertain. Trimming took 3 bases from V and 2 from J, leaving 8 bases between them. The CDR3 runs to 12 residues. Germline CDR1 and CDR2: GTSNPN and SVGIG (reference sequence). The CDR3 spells CAWSRHPYEQYF. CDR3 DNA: TGTGCCTGGAGCCGACACCCCTACGAGCAGTACTTC.

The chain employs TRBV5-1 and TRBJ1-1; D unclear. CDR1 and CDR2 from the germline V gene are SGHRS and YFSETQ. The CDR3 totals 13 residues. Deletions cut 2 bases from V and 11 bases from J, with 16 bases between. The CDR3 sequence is CASSLSTPREAFF. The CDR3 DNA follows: TGCGCCAGCAGCTTATCCACCCCTCGGGAGGCTTTCTTT.

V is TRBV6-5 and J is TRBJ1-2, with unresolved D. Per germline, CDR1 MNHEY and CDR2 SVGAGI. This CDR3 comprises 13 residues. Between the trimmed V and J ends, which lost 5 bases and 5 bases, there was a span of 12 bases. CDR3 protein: CASSRPDGYGYTF. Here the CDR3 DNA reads TGTGCCAGCAGTCGCCCGGACGGATATGGCTACACCTTC.

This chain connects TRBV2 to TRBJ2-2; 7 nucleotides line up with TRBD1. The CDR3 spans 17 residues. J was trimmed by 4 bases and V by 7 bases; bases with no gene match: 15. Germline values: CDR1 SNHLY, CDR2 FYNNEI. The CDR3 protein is CASKKGLGQKFTGELFF. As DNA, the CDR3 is TGTGCCAGCAAAAAGGGGCTGGGACAGAAGTTCACCGGGGAGCTGTTTTTT. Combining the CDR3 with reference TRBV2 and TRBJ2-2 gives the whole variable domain EPEVTQTPSHQVTQMGQEVILRCVPISNHLYFYWYRQILGQKVEFLVSFYNNEISEKSEIFDDQFSVERPDGSNFTLKIRSTKLEDSAMYFCASKKGLGQKFTGELFFGEGSRLTVL.